One and the same sample provided the 2 T cell receptor beta chains below, sequenced in a study of T-cell memory formation after mild COVID-19. One entry per CDR3 protein, called by TCRdb with MiXCR from the 5' RACE reads. The table records 560,000 or so distinct CDR3 sequences, 17% of them present only once. Input material: PBMCs or a T cell subset sorted from them (not recorded which). The receptor source for this set is an adult woman who had mild COVID-19 (a few samples of this study predate the infection). Cell type and time point are not known.

This clonotype has more than one count but fewer than ten. The chain carries TRBV29-1 and TRBJ2-1, with TRBD2 identical over 7 bases. The V and J ends lost 8 bases and 3 bases, in that order; junction bases with no gene match: 10. The CDR3 runs to 14 residues. Germline CDR1 and CDR2: SQVTM and ANQGSEA. The CDR3 DNA reads as TGCAGCCACGCGCCCGGGGGGTACTACAATGAGCAGTTCTTC. Its translation is CSHAPGGYYNEQFF.

The sample holds one count of this clonotype. The chain uses TRBV4-3 and TRBJ2-1, with a weak D call TRBD2 (6 bases). Trimming left V 0 bases short and J 15 bases short, with 15 bases between. This CDR3 spans 13 amino acids. CDR1 LGHNA and CDR2 YSLEER come from the germline V gene. In nucleotides, the CDR3 is TGCGCCAGCAGCCAAGATCGGGTCGGGAGTCGGTTCTTC. Protein: CASSQDRVGSRFF.